This T cell receptor (beta chain) was recovered during a study of blood T cells in healthy people across ages. CDR3 length: 16 amino acids. Germline CDR1 SGHDT, CDR2 YYEEEE. The ends were cut back, 0 bases at V and 3 bases at J, with 15 bases in the middle. Next came a second PCR, run for roughly 6 to 11 cycles, which used a sample-barcoded 5' primer along with a J-beta primer mix. TCRdb analysed the 5' RACE reads with MiXCR anew, one entry per CDR3 protein. The table lists approximately 490,000 distinct CDR3 sequences, around 24% of them singletons. These same data were also listed under a study on T cells of mothers and their children.

The source material was blood. The source of this sequence is a boy younger than 18 in good health. The chain carries TRBV5-6 and TRBJ1-1; D is uncertain. The CDR3 DNA reads as TGTGCCAGCAGCTTGGAGCCGCGGGGATTCGACACTGAAGCTTTCTTT. Protein product: CASSLEPRGFDTEAFF.